This T cell receptor beta chain was observed in a study of T cells in tuberculosis. Study details: A South African cohort included IGRA-negative adolescents, latently infected IGRA-positive adolescents and adults with active tuberculosis.

Study-level findings and limits: The TCR-beta difference was not significant; alpha differences partly reflected length.

As for this clone: Antigen specificity is unknown.

Only in-frame clones appear in the TCRdb table, and some are missing; sequencing was by immunoSEQ multiplex PCR. There are about 34,000 clones in the sample; less than 95% occur only once, and 2% to 2.5% lies in the top ten. Indicated time point: new active TB diagnosis, blood taken before or within 7 days of starting treatment. Each clinical donor contributed on average approximately 90,000 T cells from unsorted cryopreserved PBMC. The TCR was taken from an adult with tuberculosis. This material consisted of PBMCs, taken at tuberculosis diagnosis.

This CDR3 reads CASTPSPSEKAFF. CDR3 nucleotides: TGTGCCAGCACACCTTCCCCTTCAGAAAAAGCTTTCTTT. The rearrangement uses TRBV19 and TRBJ1-1; D gene ambiguous. CDR3 length: 13 amino acids. Germline CDR1 is LNHDA and CDR2 is SQIVND (reference sequence). Trimming removed 9 bases at V and 9 bases at J, with 20 bases between.